The rows below give T cell receptor beta chains drawn from one sample of a study of PD-1 blockade in classical Hodgkin lymphoma. Clones were read by immunoSEQ multiplex PCR, and TCRdb kept only the in-frame ones, dropping some. The sample consists of 25,000 to 35,000 clones, 94% of them appearing once. The sample was peripheral blood mononuclear cells (PBMCs). The receptors derive from a human donor with classical Hodgkin lymphoma. Both conserved end residues are part of each CDR3. Clone size appears in some rows only: once, few, many, or a class for an expanded clone.

abundance: .
v_gene: TRBV5-1
j_gene: TRBJ1-1
CDR3aa: CASSPLRQNTEAFF

abundance: .
v_gene: TRBV5-1
j_gene: TRBJ2-3
CDR3aa: CASSKSADTSTDTQYF

abundance: .
v_gene: TRBV4-2
j_gene: TRBJ2-7
CDR3aa: CASSQDRGLADSYEQYF

abundance: .
v_gene: TRBV6-1
j_gene: TRBJ2-1
CDR3aa: CASSGGDPYNEQFF

abundance: .
v_gene: TRBV4-3
j_gene: TRBJ2-3
CDR3aa: CASSQEWRRTDTQYF

abundance: .
v_gene: TRBV29-1
j_gene: TRBJ2-7
CDR3aa: CSVQLREPVEQYF

abundance: .
v_gene: TRBV27
j_gene: TRBJ2-7
CDR3aa: CASSLSGASGWFYEQYF

abundance: .
v_gene: TRBV2
j_gene: TRBJ1-1
CDR3aa: CASSEAGGNTEAFF

abundance: once
v_gene: TRBV12-1
j_gene: TRBJ2-1
CDR3aa: CASSSGTWNEQFF

abundance: .
v_gene: TRBV4-1
j_gene: TRBJ2-3
CDR3aa: CASSHSGGAADTQYF

abundance: .
v_gene: TRBV6-1
j_gene: TRBJ1-4
CDR3aa: CASSSLSTNEKLFF

abundance: .
v_gene: TRBV5-1
j_gene: TRBJ2-5
CDR3aa: CASALAGGTQETQYF

abundance: once
v_gene: TRBV6-5
j_gene: TRBJ2-3
CDR3aa: CASSYSIRGGTDTQYF

abundance: .
v_gene: TRBV23-1
j_gene: TRBJ2-7
CDR3aa: CASSQKDRGRYEQYF

abundance: once
v_gene: TRBV19
j_gene: TRBJ2-1
CDR3aa: CASSIYNEQFF

abundance: once
v_gene: TRBV19
j_gene: TRBJ1-5
CDR3aa: CASSIVGGNQPQHF

abundance: .
v_gene: TRBV10-3
j_gene: TRBJ2-2
CDR3aa: CAISEPGKGANTGELFF

abundance: .
v_gene: TRBV27
j_gene: TRBJ2-7
CDR3aa: CASSWTATYEQYF

abundance: .
v_gene: TRBV11-3
j_gene: TRBJ2-2
CDR3aa: CASSQRTGTNTGELFF

abundance: .
v_gene: TRBV13
j_gene: TRBJ2-7
CDR3aa: CASSLAGPYEQYF

abundance: .
v_gene: TRBV18
j_gene: TRBJ1-5
CDR3aa: CASSPIQGVSNQPQHF

abundance: .
v_gene: TRBV27
j_gene: TRBJ2-7
CDR3aa: CASSLRSGLGTYEQYF

abundance: .
v_gene: TRBV2
j_gene: TRBJ2-7
CDR3aa: CASMVFVSSYEQYF

abundance: .
v_gene: TRBV7-9
j_gene: TRBJ2-7
CDR3aa: CASSLGYLDSYEQYF

abundance: .
v_gene: TRBV15
j_gene: TRBJ1-1
CDR3aa: CATSRDLGGNTEAFF

abundance: medium-sized
v_gene: TRBV7-8
j_gene: TRBJ2-7
CDR3aa: CASSPRSSYEQYF

abundance: .
v_gene: TRBV4-2
j_gene: TRBJ2-7
CDR3aa: CASSPLGQGHYEQYF

abundance: .
v_gene: TRBV7-2
j_gene: TRBJ2-5
CDR3aa: CASSLPPGQGSETQYF

abundance: .
v_gene: TRBV4-3
j_gene: TRBJ2-5
CDR3aa: CASSQDVGTSETQYF

abundance: .
v_gene: TRBV25-1
j_gene: TRBJ2-5
CDR3aa: CASSDFQETQYF

abundance: .
v_gene: TRBV6-1
j_gene: TRBJ1-3
CDR3aa: CASTKRLNSGNTIYF

abundance: .
v_gene: TRBV30
j_gene: TRBJ1-1
CDR3aa: CATDRSGPEAFF

abundance: .
v_gene: TRBV7-2
j_gene: TRBJ1-1
CDR3aa: CASSLQAMNTEAFF

abundance: .
v_gene: TRBV18
j_gene: TRBJ1-2
CDR3aa: CASSPRITVGTNYGYTF

abundance: .
v_gene: TRBV7-9
j_gene: TRBJ1-4
CDR3aa: CASSPGLRANEKLFF

abundance: .
v_gene: TRBV2
j_gene: TRBJ2-1
CDR3aa: CASGLSVVNEQFF

abundance: few
v_gene: TRBV30
j_gene: TRBJ1-2
CDR3aa: CASSPIGGLEGYTF

abundance: .
v_gene: TRBV4-2
j_gene: TRBJ1-6
CDR3aa: CASSHWGGNSPLHF

abundance: once
v_gene: TRBV6-6
j_gene: TRBJ1-1
CDR3aa: CASSYVGVNTEAFF

abundance: .
v_gene: TRBV27
j_gene: TRBJ1-1
CDR3aa: CASSLSTSNTEAFF

abundance: .
v_gene: TRBV10-3
j_gene: TRBJ2-7
CDR3aa: CAISGGYEQYF

abundance: .
v_gene: TRBV30
j_gene: TRBJ2-3
CDR3aa: CAWSVQGLAGEADTQYF

abundance: .
v_gene: TRBV30
j_gene: TRBJ1-2
CDR3aa: CAWSGFDGYTF

abundance: few
v_gene: TRBV7-6
j_gene: TRBJ2-2
CDR3aa: CASSLILVGREIPGELFF

abundance: .
v_gene: TRBV10-3
j_gene: TRBJ2-5
CDR3aa: CAISGPEIAGGQETQYF

abundance: few
v_gene: TRBV6-6
j_gene: TRBJ1-5
CDR3aa: CASSYSMVQPQHF

abundance: .
v_gene: TRBV9
j_gene: TRBJ2-4
CDR3aa: CASSVGAGVAKNIQYF

abundance: .
v_gene: TRBV29-1
j_gene: TRBJ2-7
CDR3aa: CSTQGVSYEQYF